These T cell receptor beta chains were read from a single sample in a study of Graves' ophthalmopathy and Graves' hyperthyroidism. TCRdb fed the multiplex PCR reads into MiXCR, producing one record per CDR3 protein. Found here are roughly 500,000 distinct CDR3 sequences, approximately 15% of them singletons; the top ten hold 8% to 10%. Sample: blood. The receptors were gathered from a woman in her twenties or thirties with Graves' ophthalmopathy. Each CDR3 is given with its conserved first and last residue. A D gene is named only where the DNA matches it firmly. Clone size is not always given. Where it is, it says once, few, many or a class for expanded clones.

size	D	V	J	CDR3	DNA
NA	NA	TRBV12-3/TRBV12-4	TRBJ2-7	CASSLTGQGPYEQYF	TGTGCCAGCAGTTTAACGGGACAAGGTCCCTACGAGCAGTACTTC
NA	NA	TRBV28	TRBJ2-7	CASSSLSIQGYEQYF	TGTGCCAGCAGTTCCCTTTCTATACAGGGCTACGAGCAGTACTTC
few	NA	TRBV4-1	TRBJ2-2	CASSQDRGVRFPGELFF	TGCGCCAGCAGCCAAGATCGGGGCGTTAGGTTTCCCGGGGAGCTGTTTTTT
NA	NA	TRBV6-1	TRBJ2-4	CASTTRGREAKNIQYF	TGTGCCAGCACCACCCGGGGCAGGGAGGCCAAAAACATTCAGTACTTC
few	NA	TRBV2	TRBJ2-2	CASSDSPGQGRFTGELFF	TGTGCCAGCAGTGACAGCCCCGGGCAGGGAAGGTTCACCGGGGAGCTGTTTTTT
many	NA	TRBV19	TRBJ2-7	CASSWTSNHEQYF	TGTGCCAGTAGTTGGACATCAAACCACGAGCAGTACTTC
NA	TRBD2	TRBV3-1	TRBJ2-2	CASSQALSGVNTGELFF	TGTGCCAGCAGCCAAGCCCTTAGCGGGGTGAACACCGGGGAGCTGTTTTTT
many	NA	TRBV6-2/TRBV6-3	TRBJ2-5	CASSYPVGKTQYF	TGTGCCAGCAGTTACCCGGTGGGGAAGACCCAGTACTTC
many	NA	TRBV20-1	TRBJ2-5	CSVYRRETQYF	TGCAGTGTATACCGGCGGGAGACCCAGTACTTC
many	NA	TRBV20-1	TRBJ1-1	CSARARGRDTEAFF	TGCAGTGCTAGAGCTCGGGGGCGAGACACTGAAGCTTTCTTT
NA	NA	TRBV28	TRBJ1-6	CASSPPRGGTLRSLHF	TGTGCCAGCAGTCCCCCTCGCGGAGGGACTCTTCGATCCCTCCACTTT
many	NA	TRBV15	TRBJ2-6	CATSREEETSSGANVLTF	TGTGCCACCAGCAGAGAGGAGGAGACTAGCTCTGGGGCCAACGTCCTGACTTTC
many	NA	TRBV28	TRBJ2-7	CASYSQPGYEQYF	TGTGCCAGCTATAGTCAACCAGGCTACGAGCAGTACTTC
many	NA	TRBV11-2	TRBJ2-7	CASSLGEPEQYF	TGTGCCAGCAGCTTGGGAGAGCCAGAGCAGTACTTC
many	NA	TRBV11-2	TRBJ1-1	CASSLDLIKAGDTEAFF	TGTGCCAGCAGCTTAGACCTGATAAAAGCGGGGGACACTGAAGCTTTCTTT
NA	TRBD2	TRBV6-1	TRBJ2-4	CASRDLASGRAGLAKNIQYF	TGTGCCAGCAGGGATTTGGCTAGCGGGAGGGCCGGTCTAGCCAAAAACATTCAGTACTTC
NA	NA	TRBV12-5	TRBJ2-5	CASARDYQETQYF	TGTGCTAGTGCCAGGGACTACCAAGAGACCCAGTACTTC
many	TRBD2	TRBV6-5	TRBJ2-5	CASSYKTWASGSVETQYF	TGTGCCAGCAGTTACAAGACTTGGGCTAGCGGGAGTGTAGAGACCCAGTACTTC
few	NA	TRBV30	TRBJ2-5	CAWSTGIRETQYF	TGTGCCTGGAGTACTGGGATTCGAGAGACCCAGTACTTC
many	TRBD1	TRBV7-2	TRBJ1-6	CASSLGGTGLSPLHF	TGTGCCAGCAGCTTAGGAGGGACAGGGTTATCACCCCTCCACTTT
many	NA	TRBV12-5	TRBJ1-1	CASGFLPEPGNTEAFF	TGTGCTAGTGGTTTCTTACCCGAACCGGGGAACACTGAAGCTTTCTTT
many	TRBD1	TRBV29-1	TRBJ1-3	CSVEGQGGGNTIYF	TGCAGCGTTGAAGGACAGGGTGGTGGAAACACCATATATTTT
many	NA	TRBV30	TRBJ2-5	CAWSFGGQRETQYF	TGTGCCTGGAGCTTTGGAGGGCAGAGAGAGACCCAGTACTTC
many	TRBD1	TRBV20-1	TRBJ1-5	CSARGLRTGYSNQPQHF	TGCAGTGCTAGAGGGTTGAGGACAGGGTATAGCAATCAGCCCCAGCATTTT
many	TRBD1	TRBV28	TRBJ1-5	CASSSSVGQGNQPQHF	TGTGCCAGCAGCTCCAGCGTGGGACAGGGCAATCAGCCCCAGCATTTT
NA	NA	TRBV12-3/TRBV12-4	TRBJ1-5	CASSLSGNQWQPQHF	TGTGCCAGCAGTTTATCGGGGAATCAATGGCAGCCCCAGCATTTT
many	TRBD2	TRBV5-1	TRBJ2-5	CASSLGTSGRETQYF	TGTGCCAGCAGCTTAGGGACTAGCGGGAGGGAGACCCAGTACTTC
NA	NA	TRBV30	TRBJ2-7	CAWSRIVGEQYF	TGTGCCTGGAGTAGGATAGTGGGCGAGCAGTACTTC
many	NA	TRBV7-9	TRBJ2-5	CASRNIGETQYF	TGTGCCAGCAGGAATATCGGGGAGACCCAGTACTTC
many	TRBD2	TRBV6-1	TRBJ2-2	CASSGTGLVEPGELFF	TGTGCCAGCAGCGGTACGGGACTAGTAGAGCCCGGGGAGCTGTTTTTT
many	NA	TRBV6-1	TRBJ2-2	CASSVVEGAGELFF	TGTGCCAGCAGTGTCGTCGAGGGAGCCGGGGAGCTGTTTTTT
many	TRBD1	TRBV19	TRBJ1-1	CASSMASPTKPGQPNTEAFF	TGTGCCAGTAGTATGGCTTCCCCCACAAAACCGGGACAGCCAAACACTGAAGCTTTCTTT
many	NA	TRBV2	TRBJ1-1	CASTGEGFTEAFF	TGTGCCAGCACGGGGGAAGGGTTCACTGAAGCTTTCTTT
many	TRBD1	TRBV12-3/TRBV12-4	TRBJ2-5	CASSTRQGAMETQYF	TGTGCCAGCAGTACCCGACAGGGGGCTATGGAGACCCAGTACTTC
many	NA	TRBV6-2/TRBV6-3	TRBJ1-5	CASTPGGRGGIPQHF	TGTGCCAGCACCCCGGGTGGCAGGGGTGGGATTCCCCAGCATTTT
many	TRBD1	TRBV28	TRBJ2-7	CASSGGAYEQYF	TGTGCCAGCTCAGGGGGAGCCTACGAGCAGTACTTC
many	TRBD1	TRBV6-2/TRBV6-3	TRBJ2-7	CASSHRQGRYEQYF	TGTGCCAGCAGTCACCGACAGGGAAGGTACGAGCAGTACTTC
NA	NA	TRBV6-1	TRBJ2-7	CASRGLSGNPYEQYF	TGTGCCAGCAGAGGTTTATCCGGGAACCCCTACGAGCAGTACTTC
many	NA	TRBV28	TRBJ1-5	CASSYPASNQPQHF	TGTGCCAGCAGTTACCCCGCTAGCAATCAGCCCCAGCATTTT
many	TRBD1	TRBV12-3/TRBV12-4	TRBJ1-5	CASTSTGEGNQPQHF	TGTGCCAGCACTTCCACAGGGGAGGGCAATCAGCCCCAGCATTTT
NA	NA	TRBV19	TRBJ1-3	CASSTPTILSGNTIYF	TGTGCCAGTAGTACGCCGACGATCCTCTCTGGAAACACCATATATTTT
few	NA	TRBV18	TRBJ2-5	CASSPVFRDGKETQYF	TGTGCCAGCTCACCAGTATTCCGAGACGGTAAAGAGACCCAGTACTTC
many	NA	TRBV11-3	TRBJ1-3	CASRERRGKNTIYF	TGTGCCAGCCGAGAGAGGCGCGGAAAAAACACCATATATTTT
many	NA	TRBV6-1	TRBJ1-1	CASSDRGLNTEAFF	TGTGCCAGCAGTGACCGGGGCTTGAACACTGAAGCTTTCTTT
many	NA	TRBV6-1	TRBJ2-5	CASSVQDDQETQYF	TGTGCCAGCAGTGTTCAGGACGACCAAGAGACCCAGTACTTC
many	NA	TRBV13	TRBJ2-6	CASSRFFGANVLTF	TGTGCCAGCAGCCGATTCTTTGGGGCCAACGTCCTGACTTTC
many	NA	TRBV18	TRBJ2-7	CASSPSASYEQYF	TGTGCCAGCTCACCATCAGCGAGCTACGAGCAGTACTTC
few	NA	TRBV6-1	TRBJ2-3	CASKTSSTDTQYF	TGTGCCAGCAAAACTAGCAGCACAGATACGCAGTATTTT
many	NA	TRBV30	TRBJ2-5	CAWSVVRGETQYF	TGTGCCTGGAGTGTTGTCCGGGGAGAGACCCAGTACTTC
many	NA	TRBV12-3/TRBV12-4	TRBJ1-1	CASSLGGEMNTEAFF	TGTGCCAGCAGTTTAGGGGGGGAGATGAACACTGAAGCTTTCTTT
many	NA	TRBV6-4	TRBJ2-2	CASSRTSRRTSNTGELFF	TGTGCCAGCAGTCGTACTAGCAGGCGAACGTCGAACACCGGGGAGCTGTTTTTT
many	TRBD1	TRBV6-5	TRBJ1-2	CASSYHGQGAVGYTF	TGTGCCAGCAGTTACCACGGACAGGGGGCGGTTGGCTACACCTTC
many	NA	TRBV20-1	TRBJ1-1	CSARWGGRNTEAFF	TGCAGTGCTAGATGGGGGGGGAGGAACACTGAAGCTTTCTTT